The following is a T cell receptor beta chain sequence with its context. The target antigen is unknown. Sequencing used immunoSEQ multiplex PCR; TCRdb keeps in-frame clones, though not all of them. The sample has 2 million to 2.5 million clones, approximately 94% seen once. This record belongs to a study of shared clonotypes between healthy human individuals. General study points: It was anticipated that sequencing depth would influence how many clonotypes donors shared.

The germline gives CDR1 SGHDN, CDR2 FVKESK. Trimming took 2 bases from V and 5 from J; bases not matched to a gene: 3. This CDR3 is built from 14 residues. Everyone who donated was a Caucasian adult who lived in Nashville, Tennessee. This TCR was recovered from a man between 18 and 29 years old in good health. Sequencing input: naive CD4+ T cells sorted from blood. Stated subset: CD45RA+ positively selected. The V call is TRBV14, the J call TRBJ2-5; 9 positions match TRBD1. The CDR3 reads CASSQPTGGETQYF. The CDR3 DNA reads as TGTGCCAGCAGCCAACCGACAGGGGGTGAGACCCAGTACTTC.